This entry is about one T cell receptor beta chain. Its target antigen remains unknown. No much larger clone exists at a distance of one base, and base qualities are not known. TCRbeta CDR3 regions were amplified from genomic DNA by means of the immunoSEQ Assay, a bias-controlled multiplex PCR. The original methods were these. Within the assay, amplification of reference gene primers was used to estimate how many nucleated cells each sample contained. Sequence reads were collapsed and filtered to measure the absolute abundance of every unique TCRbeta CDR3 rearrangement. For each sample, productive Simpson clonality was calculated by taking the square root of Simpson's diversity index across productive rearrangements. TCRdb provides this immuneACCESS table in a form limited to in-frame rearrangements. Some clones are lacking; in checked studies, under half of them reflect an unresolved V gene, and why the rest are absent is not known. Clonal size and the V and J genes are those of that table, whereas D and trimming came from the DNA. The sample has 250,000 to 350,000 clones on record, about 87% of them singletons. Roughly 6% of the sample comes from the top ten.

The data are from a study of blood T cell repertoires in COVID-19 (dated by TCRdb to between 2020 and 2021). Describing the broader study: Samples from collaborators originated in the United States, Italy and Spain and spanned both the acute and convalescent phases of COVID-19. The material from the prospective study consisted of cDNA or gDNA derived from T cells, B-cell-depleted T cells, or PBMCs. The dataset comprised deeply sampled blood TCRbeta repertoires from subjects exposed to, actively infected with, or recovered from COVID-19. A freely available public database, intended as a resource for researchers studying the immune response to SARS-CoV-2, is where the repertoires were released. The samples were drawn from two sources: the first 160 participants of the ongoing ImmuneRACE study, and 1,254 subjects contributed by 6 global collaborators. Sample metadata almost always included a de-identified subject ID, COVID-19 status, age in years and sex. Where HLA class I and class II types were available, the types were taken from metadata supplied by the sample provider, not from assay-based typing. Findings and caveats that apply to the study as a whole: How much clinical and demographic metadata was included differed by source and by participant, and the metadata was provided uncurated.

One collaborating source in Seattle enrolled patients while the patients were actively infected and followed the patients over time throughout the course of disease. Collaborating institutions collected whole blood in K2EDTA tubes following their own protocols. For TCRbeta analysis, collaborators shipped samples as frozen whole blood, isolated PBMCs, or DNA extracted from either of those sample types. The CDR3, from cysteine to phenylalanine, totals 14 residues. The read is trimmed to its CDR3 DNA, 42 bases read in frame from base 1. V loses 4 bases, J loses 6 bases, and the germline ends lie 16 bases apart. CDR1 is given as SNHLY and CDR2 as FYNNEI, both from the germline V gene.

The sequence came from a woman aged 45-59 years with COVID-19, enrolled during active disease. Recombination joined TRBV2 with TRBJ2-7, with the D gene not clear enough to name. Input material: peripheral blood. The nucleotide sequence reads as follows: TGTGCCAGCAGTGGTCTTATTGGTGCCGGCGAGCAGTACTTC. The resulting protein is CASSGLIGAGEQYF. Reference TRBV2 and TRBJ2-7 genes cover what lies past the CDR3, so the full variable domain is EPEVTQTPSHQVTQMGQEVILRCVPISNHLYFYWYRQILGQKVEFLVSFYNNEISEKSEIFDDQFSVERPDGSNFTLKIRSTKLEDSAMYFCASSGLIGAGEQYFGPGTRLTVT.